This T cell receptor beta chain was sequenced during a study of T-cell reconstitution after alpha-beta-depleted transplantation in children. About this clonotype itself: Its specificity is not known.

The TCRbeta library was prepared with unique molecular identifiers. TCRdb recomputed calls from the PCR reads with MiXCR, one row per CDR3 protein. The sample has about 980,000 distinct CDR3 sequences; around 30% are singletons. Study results and caveats: Several hundred expanded graft clones reportedly supplied alpha-beta T cells about two months after transplant.

The germline V gene has CDR1 SGHRS and CDR2 YFSETQ. The CDR3 runs 16 residues. V lost 4 bases, J lost 3 bases, and 17 bases lay in between. The sequenced sample was PBMCs, mostly from graft donor cells, obtained 360 days after TCRalphabeta/CD19-depleted stem cell transplant. This sequence originates from a boy less than two years old who had a stem cell transplant for SCID, so the T cells may come from the graft donor. V and J are TRBV5-1 and TRBJ2-1; D is unclear. For the CDR3, the DNA is TGCGCCAGCAGCACCGAGACCCACACCTTCTACAATGAGCAGTTCTTC. This encodes CASSTETHTFYNEQFF.